This passage covers 25 T cell receptor beta chains from one sample sequenced in a study of Ad26.COV2.S vaccination and SARS-CoV-2 variants. The table came from immunoSEQ multiplex PCR; TCRdb's copy has only in-frame clones and leaves some out. This sample has about 470,000 clones, with less than 95% found just once. Treatment indicated: around 19 received Ad26.COV2.S at low or high dose, single or two shots; roughly five received placebo; per-sample allocation not given. Repertoires come from day 63 after the first vaccine or placebo injection. The specimen comprised peripheral blood, sampled in a trial of Ad26.COV2.S vaccine versus placebo. All receptors derive from a person aged 18-60 years who received the Ad26.COV2.S COVID-19 vaccine or a placebo.

The genes are TRBV2 and TRBJ1-5, with TRBD1 matching 7 bases. The CDR3 sequence is 14 residues long. V lost 5 bases to trimming and J lost 0 bases; unmatched junction nucleotides: 1. Germline V gene sequence: CDR1 SNHLY, CDR2 FYNNEI. The CDR3 sequence: CASSYRGSNQPQHF. The CDR3 coding sequence is TGTGCCAGCAGTTACAGGGGTAGCAATCAGCCCCAGCATTTT.

The chain has TRBV27 and TRBJ2-7, with D tentatively TRBD1 (5 bases). This CDR3 has 14 residues. The V gene lost 2 bases and the J gene lost 0 bases, with 8 bases spanning the gap. Germline assignment: CDR1 MNHEY and CDR2 SMNVEV (reference sequence). CDR3 DNA sequence: TGTGCCAGCAGTTTACAACAGGCCTCCTACGAGCAGTACTTC. Translating gives CASSLQQASYEQYF.

The V and J genes are TRBV4-2 and TRBJ2-7; tentatively, D is TRBD2 (7 bases). The CDR3 runs 16 residues. Germline V gives CDR1 LGHNA, CDR2 YNFKEQ. V was pared by 0 bases and J by 2 bases, with 14 bases between. The CDR3 nucleotides are TGTGCCAGCAGCCAAGAAGGGGGGGGCCAGACCTACGAGCAGTACTTC. Amino acid sequence: CASSQEGGGQTYEQYF.

The chain employs TRBV28 and TRBJ1-5; D is unclear. The CDR3 is 12 amino acids. Trimming stripped 5 bases from V and 7 bases from J, with 9 bases between. CDR1 is MDHEN, CDR2 SYDVKM, per germline. The CDR3 nucleotides are TGTGCCAGCAGTGCGGGAGTCCAGCCCCAGCATTTT. Its translation is CASSAGVQPQHF.

This clone was picked up one time. CDR3 nucleotide sequence: TGTGCCAGCACGAGACTAGCGGGATCCGAGCAGTACTTC. Translation: CASTRLAGSEQYF. The chain couples TRBV28 to TRBJ2-7; 11 bases match TRBD2. Germline trimming cut 7 bases from V and 6 bases from J; bases unmatched to any gene: 5. CDR3 length equals 13 residues. Germline V gives CDR1 MDHEN, CDR2 SYDVKM.

The J gene is TRBJ2-5, the V gene TRBV24-1; D unclear. Deletions cut 7 bases from V and 3 bases from J, with 14 bases between. Germline V gives CDR1 KGHDR, CDR2 SFDVKD. This CDR3 has 14 amino acids. The chain's CDR3 is CATSPTEFEETQYF. CDR3 coding DNA: TGTGCCACCAGCCCTACAGAATTCGAAGAGACCCAGTACTTC.

J is TRBJ2-5 and V is TRBV14; 10 bases line up with TRBD2. From germline, CDR1 is SGHDN and CDR2 FVKESK. The CDR3 runs 17 residues. The ends lost 4 bases at V and 4 bases at J; junction bases unmatched: 12. CDR3 sequence: CASSPLRTSGEGETQYF. CDR3 nucleotide sequence: TGTGCCAGCAGCCCCCTTCGGACTAGCGGAGAGGGAGAGACCCAGTACTTC.

V is TRBV5-1 and J is TRBJ2-3; TRBD1 matches at 8 bases. CDR3 size: 14 residues. The J segment lost 3 bases and the V segment lost 3 bases, leaving 3 bases of the junction unmatched. The germline V gene has CDR1 SGHRS and CDR2 YFSETQ. Written as DNA, the CDR3 is TGCGCCAGCAGCTCAAGACAGGGGACAGATACGCAGTATTTT. It yields the protein CASSSRQGTDTQYF.

The rearrangement joins TRBV7-8 to TRBJ2-7; 9 nucleotides align to TRBD1. Germline values: CDR1 SGHVS, CDR2 FQNEAQ. This CDR3 has 14 amino acids. Germline trimming cut 3 bases from V and 2 bases from J; bases unmatched to any gene: 2. This CDR3 reads CASSLYRGPYEQYF. The CDR3 coding sequence is TGTGCCAGCAGCTTGTACAGGGGGCCCTACGAGCAGTACTTC.

The chain has TRBV27 and TRBJ1-2; 9 bases align to TRBD1. This CDR3 is 14 amino acids long. Germline V lookup: CDR1 MNHEY, CDR2 SMNVEV (reference sequence). Unmatched junction bases numbered 8, after V lost 4 bases and J lost 8 bases. The CDR3 DNA reads TGTGCCAGCAGTTGGGACAGGGATCGCTCCGGCTACACCTTC. This gives the protein CASSWDRDRSGYTF.

This clone occurred once. This chain joins TRBV27 and TRBJ1-2; D unresolved. The V end was cut by 7 bases, the J end by 8 bases, with 5 bases between. The CDR3 has 9 residues. Germline loops: CDR1 MNHEY, CDR2 SMNVEV (reference sequence). This CDR3 is CASTGGYTF. The CDR3 bases are TGTGCCAGCACGGGGGGCTACACCTTC.

The rearrangement joins TRBV27 to TRBJ2-1, with D tentatively TRBD1 or TRBD2 (6 bases each). Trimming stripped 5 bases from V and 2 bases from J, with 16 bases between. This CDR3 spans 16 amino acids. Germline V CDR1 and CDR2: MNHEY, SMNVEV (reference sequence). CDR3 bases: TGTGCCAGCAGTCCGGATCGGGGGCCAACCTACAATGAGCAGTTCTTC. Translating gives CASSPDRGPTYNEQFF.

The chain is built from TRBV5-8 and TRBJ1-1; D unresolved. The CDR3 is made up of 12 amino acids. Germline CDR1 is SGHTS and CDR2 is YDEGEE. Trimming left V 2 bases short and J 8 bases short, with 10 bases between. The CDR3 nucleotides read TGTGCCAGCAGCTTAGGTCCCGCGGAAGCTTTCTTT. This codes for CASSLGPAEAFF.

This clone was seen once. The chain links TRBV7-8 to TRBJ1-4; possible D gene TRBD1, 5 bases. The CDR3 length is 14 residues. The V gene lost 5 bases and the J gene lost 7 bases, with 14 bases spanning the gap. Germline CDR1 reads SGHVS; CDR2 reads FQNEAQ. DNA of the CDR3: TGTGCCAGCAGCCCTTTGGCCGGGGGTGAAAAACTGTTTTTT. Protein: CASSPLAGGEKLFF.

To note about this clone: One end of the junction is discordant with germline, which a read error may explain. The CDR3 nucleotides read TGTGCTAGCAGCTTAGACCCCCCCGACAGGGGAGGCGAGCAGTACTTC. As protein: CASSLDPPDRGGEQYF. The chain combines TRBV7-7 with TRBJ2-7; 8 bases map to TRBD1. CDR3 length: 16 amino acids. Per germline, CDR1 SSHAT and CDR2 FNYEAQ (reference sequence).

This rearrangement joins TRBV4-2 to TRBJ1-4; 7 bases map to TRBD1. The V segment lost 4 bases and the J segment 6 bases; nucleotides outside the gene matches: 2. This CDR3 is 13 amino acids long. CDR1 LGHNA and CDR2 YNFKEQ come from the germline V gene. The CDR3 DNA reads TGTGCCAGCAGCCCCGGACAGGATGAAAAACTGTTTTTT. This codes for CASSPGQDEKLFF.

This chain links TRBV29-1 with TRBJ1-1; no definite D call. Looked up from germline, CDR1 is SQVTM and CDR2 is ANQGSEA. The CDR3 sequence is 12 residues long. V was cut by 2 bases and J by 1 base, with 5 bases left in between. CDR3 coding DNA: TGCAGCGTTGAACAGACGAACACTGAAGCTTTCTTT. It codes for CSVEQTNTEAFF.

CDR3 in amino acids: CASSYTWEGHMSSYEQYF. Here the CDR3 DNA reads TGTGCCAGCAGTTACACATGGGAGGGACACATGAGCTCCTACGAGCAGTACTTC. The chain couples TRBV6-2 or TRBV6-3 to TRBJ2-7, with TRBD2 as a possible D gene (7 bases). Between the trimmed V and J ends, which lost 2 bases and 0 bases, there was a span of 20 bases. The CDR3 contains 18 residues. The germline V gene encodes CDR1 MNHEY and CDR2 SVGEGT.

The rearrangement joins TRBV30 to TRBJ2-3; 11 bases line up with TRBD2. Germline-derived CDR1 and CDR2 are GTSNPN and SVGIG (reference sequence). The CDR3 contains 14 residues. V shed 6 bases and J 3 bases; nucleotides not matched to a gene: 5. The CDR3 here is CACASGRSTDTQYF. The CDR3 coding sequence is TGTGCCTGTGCTAGCGGGAGGAGTACAGATACGCAGTATTTT.

The chain has TRBV3-1 (or the pseudogene TRBV3-2) and TRBJ2-1; the D is unclear. Trimming left V 1 base short and J 2 bases short, with 9 bases between. The CDR3 is 15 residues long. Germline CDR1 LGHDT, CDR2 YNNKEL (reference sequence). CDR3 sequence: CASSQAAVTYNEQFF. The CDR3 DNA follows: TGTGCCAGCAGCCAAGCGGCGGTTACCTACAATGAGCAGTTCTTC.

This clone was counted a few times. The rearrangement links TRBV4-3 to TRBJ2-1, with 9 bases aligning to TRBD2. This CDR3 has 16 residues. Looked up from germline, CDR1 is LGHNA and CDR2 is YSLEER. With 1 base clipped from V and 4 bases from J, the junction kept 5 bases outside the gene matches. The CDR3 DNA reads as TGCGCCAGCAGCCAAGGCGGGAGGGCCCTTTACAATGAGCAGTTCTTC. It encodes CASSQGGRALYNEQFF.

The chain uses TRBV6-7 and TRBJ1-1; unclear D gene. TRBV6-7 is an ORF, and what it does is uncertain. V shed 2 bases and J shed 1 base, with 14 bases lying between them. This CDR3 comprises 16 residues. CDR3 coding DNA: TGTGCCAGCAGTTACACCTCATGGACGGGGAACACTGAAGCTTTCTTT. It yields the protein CASSYTSWTGNTEAFF.

The CDR3, as DNA: TGCGCCAGCAGCCGACTGGGACAGGGGTTTAGGAATGAGCAGTTCTTC. Its translation: CASSRLGQGFRNEQFF. The gene calls are TRBV4-3 and TRBJ2-1; 10 nucleotides agree with TRBD1. After removal of 4 bases from V and 7 bases from J, the junction contained 10 bases not matched to a gene. This CDR3 comprises 16 residues. CDR1 LGHNA and CDR2 YSLEER come from the germline V gene.

This clone was seen a single time. J is TRBJ2-3 and V is TRBV7-9; weak D call: TRBD1 (6 bases). V dropped 6 bases and J dropped 2 bases, with 15 bases sitting between them. The CDR3 has 15 amino acids. Germline lookup yields CDR1 SEHNR and CDR2 FQNEAQ (reference sequence). The CDR3 nucleotides are TGTGCCAGCAGTTATACAGGGAAGGACACAGATACGCAGTATTTT. Encoded protein: CASSYTGKDTDTQYF. Full variable domain (remainder filled in from reference TRBV7-9 and TRBJ2-3): DTGVSQNPRHKITKRGQNVTFRCDPISEHNRLYWYRQTLGQGPEFLTYFQNEAQLEKSRLLSDRFSAERPKGSFSTLEIQRTEQGDSAMYLCASSYTGKDTDTQYFGPGTRLTVL.

This chain connects TRBV6-4 to TRBJ2-3; D gene uncertain. This CDR3 region has 15 residues. V dropped 6 bases and J dropped 0 bases, with 13 bases sitting between them. The germline V gene encodes CDR1 MRHNA and CDR2 SNTAGT. The CDR3 nucleotides read TGTGCCAGCAGGGTCGATGGGATTAGCACAGATACGCAGTATTTT. This codes for CASRVDGISTDTQYF.